The T cell receptor beta chain described here comes from a study of beta chain features in type 1 diabetes (dated by TCRdb to about 2018). Turning to the overall study: Mean age, gender distribution, total cell number and subset yield were not different between patients and healthy donors. A total of under 140,000,000 sorted cells were examined across all samples, and the number of cells per subset was strongly correlated with RNA yield. In the study, recently diagnosed type 1 diabetes patients and matched healthy donors were compared on the TCRB repertoires of their sorted circulating CD4+ T cell subsets. Naive and central memory subsets were obtained from all 30 or so donors, but regulatory and stem cell-like memory subsets were isolated from only 8 patients and roughly eight healthy donors.

Each donor gave one peripheral blood draw, roughly 0.12 L on average, collected into heparinised tubes. Using a panel that included CD45RO, CCR7, CD25, CD127, CD95 and CD27, naive, central memory, regulatory and stem cell-like memory CD4+ T cells were sorted on a BD FACSAria II. All sorted populations exceeded 98% purity. Right away, PBMCs were isolated by Lymphoprep density gradient centrifugation and were stained directly, with no culture step. Samples were stained and sorted in pairs, with one healthy donor and one patient per experiment, so that batch effects were minimized. V drops 3 bases and J drops 4 bases, leaving 13 bases in between. Reading from cysteine to phenylalanine, the CDR3 counts 15 amino acids. Solely the CDR3 DNA is kept, with 45 bases framed from the first base. CDR1 and CDR2 are drawn from the germline V gene (reference sequence): SGHNT, YYREEE. All of the isolated RNA was reverse transcribed with the High Capacity cDNA Reverse Transcription Kit, so expressed TCRB transcripts were sequenced. Naive, central memory and regulatory T cell samples underwent deep immunoSEQ sequencing, averaging around 3.9 million total reads per sample. After sorted cells were lysed in RLT buffer, RNA was extracted with DNase-treated RNeasy Micro or Mini kits, with the choice depending on cell number. Each cell subset was processed separately to prevent cross-contamination, with patient and healthy donor samples processed together. The immunoSEQ multiplex PCR was used to amplify TCRB sequences from cDNA, generating 87-bp fragments that spanned the CDR3 region. Sequencing of the amplicons was performed on the Illumina HiSeq platform. The authors' pipeline ran thus. PCR bias was computationally corrected using synthetic template baselines, reads within Hamming distance 2 were collapsed, and singletons that could not be merged were discarded. Reads were aligned against IMGT so that V, D and J genes, CDR3 length and insertions or deletions at six rearrangement sites could be assigned. Within each subset, clonotype counts were normalized to the number of sorted cells before true diversity and Gini coefficients were calculated with the tcR R package. The overlap coefficient, calculated on TCRB nucleotide sequences, was used to measure repertoire sharing. Out-of-frame TCRB sequences from naive cells were analyzed to stand in for the pre-selection repertoire. TCRdb limited this immuneACCESS table to in-frame rearrangements with V and J called. A share of clones is missing; checked studies link under half to unresolved V genes, and the rest is unexplained. The DNA was the basis for D and trimming; V, J and clone size are from that table. For this sample the table gives fewer than 350,000 clones, of which approximately 16% were detected only once. The ten largest account for around 0.015% of the sample.

With respect to this clone: Its cognate antigen has yet to be identified. No much larger clone is present one base from it, and per-base qualities are unavailable.

Summary of the overall study and its limitations: PCR may preferentially amplify shorter templates, but because patient and control samples were amplified and corrected together, any resulting skew would affect both groups equally. Because cDNA was sequenced instead of genomic DNA, highly expressing activated cells could be over-represented, though the groups showed no difference in activation or CD3 levels. Fewer insertions and more nucleotide deletions at VDJ recombination sites were observed in patients with type 1 diabetes, implying thymic rearrangement abnormalities. Naive, central memory and regulatory TCRB repertoires appeared more similar among patients than among healthy donors. Only small numbers of individuals were included in the HLA sub-analyses, which left unresolved whether HLA type had any influence on TCRB rearrangement. Type 1 diabetes patients showed a moderate but significant shortening of TCRB CDR3 length in all four CD4+ subsets.

The chain employs TRBV5-4 and TRBJ2-2; D gene: possibly TRBD1, on 6 matching bases. The specimen sequenced was naive CD4+ T cells from blood. The cell subset or site label on this specimen signifies: true naive CD4+ T cells. The sequence was collected from a man aged 18 to 29 with type 1 diabetes. The CDR3 region has the sequence CASSYQGQRTGELFF. The bases are TGTGCCAGCAGCTACCAGGGGCAACGCACCGGGGAGCTGTTTTTT.